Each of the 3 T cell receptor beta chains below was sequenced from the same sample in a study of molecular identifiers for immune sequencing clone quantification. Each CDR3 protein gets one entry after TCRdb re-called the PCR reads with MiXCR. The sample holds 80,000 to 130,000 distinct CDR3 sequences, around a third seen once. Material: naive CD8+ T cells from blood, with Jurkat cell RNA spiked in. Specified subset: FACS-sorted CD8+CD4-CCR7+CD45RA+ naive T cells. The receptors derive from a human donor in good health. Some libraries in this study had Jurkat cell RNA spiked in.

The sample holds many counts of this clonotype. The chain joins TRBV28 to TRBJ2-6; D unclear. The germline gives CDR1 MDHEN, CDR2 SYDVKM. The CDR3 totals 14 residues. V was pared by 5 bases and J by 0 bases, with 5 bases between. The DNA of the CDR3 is TGTGCCAGCAGTCCCATCTCTGGGGCCAACGTCCTGACTTTC. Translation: CASSPISGANVLTF.

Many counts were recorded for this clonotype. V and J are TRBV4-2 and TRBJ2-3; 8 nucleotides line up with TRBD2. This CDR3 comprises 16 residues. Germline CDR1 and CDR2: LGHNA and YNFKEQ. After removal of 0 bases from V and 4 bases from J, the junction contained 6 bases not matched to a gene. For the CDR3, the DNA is TGTGCCAGCAGCCAAGAGTCGGGAGGGATGTCAGATACGCAGTATTTT. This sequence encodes CASSQESGGMSDTQYF.

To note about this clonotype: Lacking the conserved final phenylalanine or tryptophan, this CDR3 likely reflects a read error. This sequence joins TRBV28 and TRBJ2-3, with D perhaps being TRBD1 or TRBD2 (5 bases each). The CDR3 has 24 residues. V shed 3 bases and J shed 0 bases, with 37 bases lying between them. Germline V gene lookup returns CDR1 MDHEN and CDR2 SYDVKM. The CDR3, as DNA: TGTGCCAGCAGTTTTCCAGCTTCTGCGAATCCGGGACGCCCTCTAGTTGCTAGCACAGATACGCAGTATTTA. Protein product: CASSFPASANPGRPLVASTDTQYL.